The table lists the clone carrying this TCR beta chain with many counts. Its antigen is currently unknown. The data were taken from a study of Graves' ophthalmopathy and Graves' hyperthyroidism. TCR beta CDR3 amplification used RNA transcripts. The authors performed first-round RT-PCR with HTBI primers and then a second-round multiplex PCR. TCRdb redid the calling of the multiplex PCR reads with MiXCR, one entry per CDR3 protein. The sample consists of 340,000 or so distinct CDR3 sequences, 15% to 20% of them appearing once. Findings and caveats of the study: Appearing in blood as well were most expanded thyroid clonotypes above 0.001 frequency. As the model predicted ophthalmopathy progression, it achieved a sensitivity of 70% to 71% and a specificity of about 78%.

The ends were cut back, 2 bases at V and 2 bases at J, with 13 bases in the middle. The CDR3 length is 14 residues. Germline V gene lookup returns CDR1 GTSNPN and CDR2 SVGIG (reference sequence). The rearrangement joins TRBV30 to TRBJ2-7; perhaps TRBD2 as D (6 bases). The sequenced sample consisted of peripheral blood. The TCR comes from an adult man with Graves' ophthalmopathy. CDR3 bases: TGTGCCTGGAGTATTCGGGACTCAACCTACGAGCAGTACTTC. Residues: CAWSIRDSTYEQYF.